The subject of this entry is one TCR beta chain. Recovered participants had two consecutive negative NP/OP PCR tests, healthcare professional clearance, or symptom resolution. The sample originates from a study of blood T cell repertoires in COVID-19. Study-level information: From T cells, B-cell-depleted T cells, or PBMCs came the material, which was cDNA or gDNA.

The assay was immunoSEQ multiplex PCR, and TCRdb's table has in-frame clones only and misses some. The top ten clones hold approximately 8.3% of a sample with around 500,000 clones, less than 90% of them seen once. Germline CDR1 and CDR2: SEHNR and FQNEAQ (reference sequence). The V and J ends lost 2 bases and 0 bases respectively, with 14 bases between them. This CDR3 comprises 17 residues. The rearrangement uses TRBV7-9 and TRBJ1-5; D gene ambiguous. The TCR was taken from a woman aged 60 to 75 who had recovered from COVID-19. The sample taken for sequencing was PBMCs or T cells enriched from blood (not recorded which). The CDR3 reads CASSLTSKNVSNQPQHF. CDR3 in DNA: TGTGCCAGCAGCTTAACTTCGAAGAACGTTAGCAATCAGCCCCAGCATTTT.